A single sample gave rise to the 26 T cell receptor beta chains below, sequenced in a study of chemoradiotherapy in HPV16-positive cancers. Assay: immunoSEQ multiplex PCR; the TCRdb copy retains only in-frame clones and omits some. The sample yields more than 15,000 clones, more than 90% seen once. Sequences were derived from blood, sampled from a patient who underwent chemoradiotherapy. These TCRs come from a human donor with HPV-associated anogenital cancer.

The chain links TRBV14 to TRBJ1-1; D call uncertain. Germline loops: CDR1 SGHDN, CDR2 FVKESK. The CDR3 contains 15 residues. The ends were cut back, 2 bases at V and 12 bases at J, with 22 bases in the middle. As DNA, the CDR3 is TGTGCCAGCAGCCAAACCGTTAATCAGCACAGACCTACTTTCTTT. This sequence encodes CASSQTVNQHRPTFF.

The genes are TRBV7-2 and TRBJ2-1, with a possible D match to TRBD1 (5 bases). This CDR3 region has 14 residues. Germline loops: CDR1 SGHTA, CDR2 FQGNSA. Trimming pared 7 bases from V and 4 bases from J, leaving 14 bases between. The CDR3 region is CASNHVGLYNEQFF. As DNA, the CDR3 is TGTGCCAGCAACCATGTGGGGCTATACAATGAGCAGTTCTTC.

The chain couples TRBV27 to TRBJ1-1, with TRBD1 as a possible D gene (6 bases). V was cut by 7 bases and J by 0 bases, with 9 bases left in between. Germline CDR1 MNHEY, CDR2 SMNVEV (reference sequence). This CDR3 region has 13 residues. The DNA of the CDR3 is TGTGCCAGCACGCAGGGGCTGAACACTGAAGCTTTCTTT. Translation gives CASTQGLNTEAFF.

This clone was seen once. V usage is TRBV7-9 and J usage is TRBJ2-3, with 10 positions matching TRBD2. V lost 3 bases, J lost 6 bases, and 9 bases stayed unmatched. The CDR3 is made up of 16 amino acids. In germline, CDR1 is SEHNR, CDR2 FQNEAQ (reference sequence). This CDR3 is CASSFPERGGSDTQYF. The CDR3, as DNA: TGTGCCAGCAGCTTCCCGGAGCGGGGGGGCTCCGATACGCAGTATTTT.

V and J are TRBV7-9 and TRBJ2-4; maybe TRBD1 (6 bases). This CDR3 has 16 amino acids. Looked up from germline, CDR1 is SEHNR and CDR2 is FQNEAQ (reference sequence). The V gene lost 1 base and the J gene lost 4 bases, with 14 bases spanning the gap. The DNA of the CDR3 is TGTGCCAGCAGCTTAGATGGGGGCGAGGGAAAAAACATTCAGTACTTC. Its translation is CASSLDGGEGKNIQYF.

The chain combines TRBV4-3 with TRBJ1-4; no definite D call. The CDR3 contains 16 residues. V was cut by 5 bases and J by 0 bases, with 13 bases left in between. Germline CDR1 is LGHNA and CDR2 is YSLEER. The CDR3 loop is CASSYQFQATNEKLFF. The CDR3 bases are TGCGCCAGCAGCTACCAATTTCAGGCAACTAATGAAAAACTGTTTTTT.

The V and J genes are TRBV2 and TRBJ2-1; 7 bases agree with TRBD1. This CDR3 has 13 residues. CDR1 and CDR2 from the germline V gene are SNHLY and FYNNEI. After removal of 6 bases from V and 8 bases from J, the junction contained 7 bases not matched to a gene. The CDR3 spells CASRRTGGHEQFF. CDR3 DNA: TGTGCCAGCAGAAGGACAGGAGGCCATGAGCAGTTCTTC.

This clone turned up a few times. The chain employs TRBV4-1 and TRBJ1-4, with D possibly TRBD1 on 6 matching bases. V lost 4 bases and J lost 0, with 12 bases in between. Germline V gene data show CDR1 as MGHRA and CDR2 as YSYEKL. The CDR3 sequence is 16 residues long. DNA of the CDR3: TGCGCCAGCAGCCTAGGGACAACTACAACTAATGAAAAACTGTTTTTT. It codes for CASSLGTTTTNEKLFF.

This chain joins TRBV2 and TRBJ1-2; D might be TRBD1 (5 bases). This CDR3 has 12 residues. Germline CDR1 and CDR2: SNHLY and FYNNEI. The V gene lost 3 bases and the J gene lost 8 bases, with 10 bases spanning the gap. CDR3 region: CASSDRVGGYTF. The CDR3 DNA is TGTGCCAGCAGTGACAGGGTGGGGGGCTACACCTTC.

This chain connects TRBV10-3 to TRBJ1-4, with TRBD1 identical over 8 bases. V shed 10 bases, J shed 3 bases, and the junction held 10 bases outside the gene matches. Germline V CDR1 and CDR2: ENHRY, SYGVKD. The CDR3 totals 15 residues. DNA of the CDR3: TGTGCCACCGCCATACAGGGGGTGGCTAATGAAAAACTGTTTTTT. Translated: CATAIQGVANEKLFF.

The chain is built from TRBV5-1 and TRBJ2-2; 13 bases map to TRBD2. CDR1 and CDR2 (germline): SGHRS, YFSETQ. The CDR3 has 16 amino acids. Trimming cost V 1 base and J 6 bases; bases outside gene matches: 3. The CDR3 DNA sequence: TGCGCCAGCAGCTTGCCGACTAGCGGGGGGCCCGGGGAGCTGTTTTTT. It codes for CASSLPTSGGPGELFF.

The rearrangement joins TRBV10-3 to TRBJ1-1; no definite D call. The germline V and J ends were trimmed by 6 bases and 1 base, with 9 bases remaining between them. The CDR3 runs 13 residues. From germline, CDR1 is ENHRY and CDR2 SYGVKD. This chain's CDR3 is CAISRTENTEAFF. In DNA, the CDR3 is TGTGCCATCAGCCGGACGGAGAACACTGAAGCTTTCTTT.

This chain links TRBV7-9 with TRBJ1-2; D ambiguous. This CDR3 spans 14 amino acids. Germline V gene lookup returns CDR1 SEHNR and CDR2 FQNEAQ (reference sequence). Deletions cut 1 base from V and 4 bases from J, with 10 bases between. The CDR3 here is CASSLEAEGYGYTF. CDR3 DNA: TGTGCCAGCAGCTTAGAGGCAGAGGGCTATGGCTACACCTTC.

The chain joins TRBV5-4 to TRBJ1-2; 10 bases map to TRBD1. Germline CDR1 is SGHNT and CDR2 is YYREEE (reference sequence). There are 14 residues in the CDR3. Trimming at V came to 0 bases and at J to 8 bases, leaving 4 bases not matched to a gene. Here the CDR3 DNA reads TGTGCCAGCAGCTTGGGCGGGGACAGGGGCGGCTACACCTTC. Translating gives CASSLGGDRGGYTF.

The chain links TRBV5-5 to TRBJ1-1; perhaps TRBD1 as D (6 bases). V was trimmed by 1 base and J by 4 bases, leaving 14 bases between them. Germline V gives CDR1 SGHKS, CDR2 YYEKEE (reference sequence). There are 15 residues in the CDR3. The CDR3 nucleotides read TGTGCCAGCAGCTTGCGGGACACACTTGGCACTGAAGCTTTCTTT. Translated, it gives CASSLRDTLGTEAFF.

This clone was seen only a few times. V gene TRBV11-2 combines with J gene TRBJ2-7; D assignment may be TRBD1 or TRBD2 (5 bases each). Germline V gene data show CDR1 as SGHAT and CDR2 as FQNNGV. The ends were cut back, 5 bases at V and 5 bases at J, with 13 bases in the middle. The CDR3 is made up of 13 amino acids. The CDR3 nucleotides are TGTGCCAGCAGCAGGGGACGGACCAACGAGCAGTACTTC. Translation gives CASSRGRTNEQYF.

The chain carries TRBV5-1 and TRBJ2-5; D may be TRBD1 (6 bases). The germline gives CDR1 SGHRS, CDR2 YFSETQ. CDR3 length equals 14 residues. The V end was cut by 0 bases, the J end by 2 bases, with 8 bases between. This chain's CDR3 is CASSLGTGQETQYF. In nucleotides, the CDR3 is TGCGCCAGCAGCTTGGGAACAGGGCAAGAGACCCAGTACTTC.

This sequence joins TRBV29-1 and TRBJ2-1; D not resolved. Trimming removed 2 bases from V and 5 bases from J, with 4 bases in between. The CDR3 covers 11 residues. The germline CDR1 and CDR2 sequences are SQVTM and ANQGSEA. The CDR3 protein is CSVELHNEQFF. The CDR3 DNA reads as TGCAGCGTTGAACTACACAATGAGCAGTTCTTC.

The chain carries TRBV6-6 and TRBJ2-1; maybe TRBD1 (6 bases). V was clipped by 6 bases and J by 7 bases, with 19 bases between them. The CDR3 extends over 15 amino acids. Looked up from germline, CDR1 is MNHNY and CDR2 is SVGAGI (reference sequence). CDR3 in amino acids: CASSGPGTSGNEQFF. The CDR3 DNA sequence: TGTGCCAGCAGCGGACCCGGGACAAGTGGAAATGAGCAGTTCTTC.

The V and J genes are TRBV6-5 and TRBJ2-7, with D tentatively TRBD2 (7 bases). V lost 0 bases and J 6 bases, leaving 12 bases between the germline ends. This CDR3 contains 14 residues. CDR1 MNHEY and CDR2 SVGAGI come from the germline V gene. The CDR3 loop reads CASSYSRGGREQYV. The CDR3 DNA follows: TGTGCCAGCAGTTACTCGAGGGGGGGGCGCGAGCAGTACGTC.

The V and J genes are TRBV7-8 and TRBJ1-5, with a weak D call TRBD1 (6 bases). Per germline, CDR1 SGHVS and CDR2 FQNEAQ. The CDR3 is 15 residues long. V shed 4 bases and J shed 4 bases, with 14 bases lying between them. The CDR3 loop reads CASSSGEGRNQPQHF. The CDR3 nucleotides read TGTGCCAGCAGCTCAGGGGAGGGGAGGAATCAGCCCCAGCATTTT.

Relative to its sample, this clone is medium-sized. The CDR3 protein is CASSYQGPNEQYF. Written as DNA, the CDR3 is TGTGCCAGCAGTTATCAGGGTCCCAACGAGCAGTACTTC. V gene TRBV6-6 combines with J gene TRBJ2-7; tentatively, D is TRBD1 (5 bases). The CDR3 has 13 amino acids. Trimming stripped 3 bases from V and 5 bases from J, with 11 bases between. Germline loops: CDR1 MNHNY, CDR2 SVGAGI (reference sequence).

For the CDR3, the DNA is TGTGCCAGCTCGTCCGGGACACCGAGCAATCAGCCCCAGCATTTT. Amino acid sequence: CASSSGTPSNQPQHF. The V and J genes are TRBV5-6 and TRBJ1-5; D might be TRBD1 (6 bases). Germline values: CDR1 SGHDT, CDR2 YYEEEE. The ends were cut back, 7 bases at V and 1 base at J, with 15 bases in the middle. This CDR3 has 15 residues.

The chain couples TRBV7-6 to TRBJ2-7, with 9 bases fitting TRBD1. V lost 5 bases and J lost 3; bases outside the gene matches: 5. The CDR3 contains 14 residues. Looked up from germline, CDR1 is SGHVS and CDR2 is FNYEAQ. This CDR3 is CASSPRDRDYEQYF. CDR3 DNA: TGTGCCAGCAGCCCCCGGGACAGGGACTACGAGCAGTACTTC.

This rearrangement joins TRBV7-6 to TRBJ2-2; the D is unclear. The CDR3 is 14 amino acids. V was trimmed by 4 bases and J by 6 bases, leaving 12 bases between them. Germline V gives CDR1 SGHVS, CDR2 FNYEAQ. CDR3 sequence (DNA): TGTGCCAGCAGCTCGGGCCAACTCGCCGGGGAGCTGTTTTTT. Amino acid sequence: CASSSGQLAGELFF.

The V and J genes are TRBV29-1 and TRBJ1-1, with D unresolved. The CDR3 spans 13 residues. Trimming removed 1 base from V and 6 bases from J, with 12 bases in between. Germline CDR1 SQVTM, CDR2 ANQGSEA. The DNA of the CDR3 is TGCAGCGTTGAAGTGGCCCCCTCCGCTGAAGCTTTCTTT. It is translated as CSVEVAPSAEAFF.